This TCR beta chain was profiled in a study of cytomegalovirus exposure and HLA in healthy donors. Study as a whole: The approximately 720 first-cohort repertoires and the 120 or so validation repertoires shared the same platform, a later analysis reported.

Sequencing used immunoSEQ multiplex PCR; TCRdb keeps in-frame clones, though not all of them. This sample has about 160,000 clones; approximately 96% occur once, and the top ten carry roughly 0.83%. Overall study results and limits: For cytomegalovirus status, the classifier reportedly gave diagnoses with high specificity and sensitivity. That first-cohort TCR clusters tended to co-occur in the roughly 110 validation repertoires was found in a later analysis. Associated with cytomegalovirus, according to the listing, were some 150 TCR beta chains.

Remarks on this clone: As yet, its antigen is unknown.

The germline V and J ends were trimmed by 0 bases and 5 bases, with 13 bases remaining between them. Germline V gene data show CDR1 as MGHRA and CDR2 as YSYEKL. CDR3 length equals 16 residues. The receptor comes from a woman aged 18 to 35 in good health and CMV-seronegative. Sequencing was done on a sample of PBMCs. This chain uses TRBV4-1 with TRBJ1-4; a possible D gene is TRBD1 (6 bases). The CDR3 loop is CASSQDTGRENEKLFF. The CDR3 DNA is TGCGCCAGCAGCCAAGATACAGGGCGCGAGAATGAAAAACTGTTTTTT.